This is a list of T cell receptor beta chains from one sample in a study of blood T cells in healthy people across ages. TCRdb fed the 5' RACE reads into MiXCR, producing one record per CDR3 protein. The table lists about 1.4 million distinct CDR3 sequences, roughly 60% of them singletons. The source material was blood. Receptors originate from a man aged 18 to 30 in good health. CDR3s include the opening cysteine and the closing phenylalanine or tryptophan.

CASSQDRRALMGYTF	TRBV3-1	TRBJ1-2
CSARSGGGEAFF	TRBV20-1	TRBJ1-1
CAIGGHGELFF	TRBV10-3	TRBJ2-2
CASMQPPGGTDTQYF	TRBV7-8	TRBJ2-3
CATSPSGGSPYGYTF	TRBV15	TRBJ1-2
CASSQVQIDTIYF	TRBV4-3	TRBJ1-3
CSAAQGTNNSPLHF	TRBV20-1	TRBJ1-6
CASSRSSGKDYEQYF	TRBV7-6	TRBJ2-7
CASRATGVKYGYTF	TRBV27	TRBJ1-2
CAGSQVASSTDTQYF	TRBV4-1	TRBJ2-3
CATIEATNEKLFF	TRBV15	TRBJ1-4
CASSVAPGGQLYNEQYF	TRBV9	TRBJ2-7
CSARDRAKAHEQYF	TRBV20-1	-
CASSVGLGLEAKNIQYF	TRBV9	TRBJ2-4
CASTDAGGLTGYTF	TRBV12-3/TRBV12-4	TRBJ1-2
CAIGTGLHEQYF	TRBV6-5	TRBJ2-7
CSASWRGYEQYF	TRBV20-1	TRBJ2-7
CSAGGGHPTNEKLFF	TRBV20-1	TRBJ1-4
CASRPLAGGPDTQYF	TRBV2	TRBJ2-3
CASTTIRTDTQYF	TRBV12-3/TRBV12-4	TRBJ2-3
CASSPQGGTPDEKLFF	TRBV4-3	TRBJ1-4
CASMEGLADTQYF	TRBV12-3/TRBV12-4	TRBJ2-3
CSRRNQPQHF	TRBV29-1	TRBJ1-5
CASRRPVVSYEQYF	TRBV7-7	TRBJ2-7
CASSQAGITGELFF	TRBV4-1	TRBJ2-2
CASGPRGTGSETQYF	TRBV7-9	TRBJ2-5
CATSDLGGMYNEQFF	TRBV24-1	TRBJ2-1
CASSQGLRGDQYF	TRBV4-3	TRBJ2-5
CASSQARVTSDEQYF	TRBV4-1	TRBJ2-7
CASSASDRGDNYGYTF	TRBV6-5	TRBJ1-2
CASRRTSGSFPPHEQYF	TRBV3-1	TRBJ2-7
CASSLFDFQETQYF	TRBV14	TRBJ2-5
CASTHEVTGELFF	TRBV5-5	TRBJ2-2
CASSHRVISGNTIYF	TRBV7-2	TRBJ1-3
CASSQIPGTSGGAEQFF	TRBV3-1	TRBJ2-1
CASSELFAGQANYGYTF	TRBV6-1	TRBJ1-2
CASSSLQGPRDLYEQYF	TRBV27	-
CASSLTGEVVNEQFF	TRBV7-9	TRBJ2-1
CATSGPSTGLYGHTF	TRBV24-1	TRBJ1-2